These 32 T cell receptor beta chains were all obtained from the same sample, sequenced in a study of blood T cells in healthy people across ages. Through a sample-barcoded 5' primer and a J-beta primer mix, a second PCR was run for roughly 7 to 11 cycles. Using its own MiXCR run on the 5' RACE reads, TCRdb lists one record per CDR3 protein. The data hold fewer than 2,000,000 distinct CDR3 sequences, with more than 35% observed a single time. What was sequenced was blood. The receptors shown here come from a human donor in good health.

This chain connects TRBV20-1 to TRBJ2-3; 7 nucleotides agree with TRBD1. Germline-derived CDR1 and CDR2 are DFQATT and SNEGSKA (reference sequence). This CDR3 is built from 14 residues. J lost 3 bases, V lost 5 bases, and 8 bases had no gene match. The CDR3 loop reads CSAETGVSTDTQYF. DNA for the CDR3: TGCAGTGCTGAAACAGGGGTCAGTACAGATACGCAGTATTTT.

This clonotype was seen a handful of times. The rearrangement uses TRBV7-2 and TRBJ1-2; D is undetermined. The V and J ends lost 0 bases and 4 bases respectively, with 9 bases between them. From germline, CDR1 is SGHTA and CDR2 FQGNSA. The CDR3 totals 14 residues. CDR3 region: CASSLAGFPYGYTF. For the CDR3, the DNA is TGTGCCAGCAGCTTAGCGGGATTTCCCTATGGCTACACCTTC.

Worth noting for this clonotype: Compared with germline, one end of the junction differs, possibly owing to a read error. The chain joins TRBV20-1 to TRBJ2-5; the match to TRBD1 covers 8 bases. This CDR3 contains 14 residues. Germline V CDR1 and CDR2: DFQATT, SNEGSKA (reference sequence). CDR3 protein: CSVTPGQEEETPYF. The CDR3 DNA reads as TGCAGTGTTACACCGGGACAGGAGGAAGAGACCCCGTACTTC.

The rearrangement links TRBV4-3 to TRBJ1-2; 8 bases fit TRBD1. Looked up from germline, CDR1 is LGHNA and CDR2 is YSLEER. CDR3 length equals 14 residues. The junction had 7 bases not matched to a gene; V was cut back by 4 bases and J by 6 bases. The CDR3 here is CASSPRTGPHGYTF. The CDR3, as DNA: TGCGCCAGCAGCCCGCGGACAGGGCCCCATGGCTACACCTTC.

The V gene is TRBV12-3 or TRBV12-4, the J gene TRBJ2-3; 8 bases map to TRBD1. V shed 6 bases and J 2 bases; nucleotides not matched to a gene: 7. CDR3 size: 15 residues. The CDR3 DNA sequence: TGTGCCAGCAGCCGCAGGGGACAGGTCACAGATACGCAGTATTTT. Protein sequence: CASSRRGQVTDTQYF.

This chain connects TRBV5-1 to TRBJ1-4; unclear D gene. The germline V and J ends were trimmed by 0 bases and 3 bases, with 9 bases remaining between them. CDR1 SGHRS and CDR2 YFSETQ come from the germline V gene. The CDR3 runs 15 residues. The CDR3 bases are TGCGCCAGCAGCTTGGAAAGGTTACCTAATGAAAAACTGTTTTTT. Protein sequence: CASSLERLPNEKLFF.

This clonotype was seen only once. The chain is built from TRBV7-9 and TRBJ1-2; D possibly corresponds to TRBD1 (5 bases). The germline V gene encodes CDR1 SEHNR and CDR2 FQNEAQ (reference sequence). The CDR3 has 18 residues. V dropped 5 bases and J dropped 2 bases, with 24 bases sitting between them. CDR3 nucleotide sequence: TGTGCCAGCAGCGACGGGAAGACTTCAGGGAAGGGGAACTATGGCTACACCTTC. Translation gives CASSDGKTSGKGNYGYTF.

The chain is built from TRBV7-2 and TRBJ2-3, with D hard to call. Germline loops: CDR1 SGHTA, CDR2 FQGNSA. The CDR3 has 14 amino acids. The V end was cut by 4 bases, the J end by 2 bases, with 10 bases between. In DNA, the CDR3 is TGTGCCAGCAGCTCTTCCTCCCCCACAGATACGCAGTATTTT. Translated, it gives CASSSSSPTDTQYF.

The rearrangement uses TRBV9 and TRBJ2-5; possibly TRBD2 for D (6 bases). V was clipped by 0 bases and J by 4 bases, with 13 bases between them. This CDR3 region has 15 residues. CDR1 is SGDLS, CDR2 YYNGEE, per germline. The CDR3 here is CASSVGWGLGETQYF. Here the CDR3 DNA reads TGTGCCAGCAGCGTAGGGTGGGGACTGGGAGAGACCCAGTACTTC.

The V and J genes are TRBV4-3 and TRBJ1-2, with TRBD1 as a possible D gene (5 bases). The CDR3 extends over 16 amino acids. Germline V gene data show CDR1 as LGHNA and CDR2 as YSLEER. The V and J ends lost 0 bases and 6 bases respectively, with 17 bases between them. Here the CDR3 DNA reads TGCGCCAGCAGCCAAGACCCGACAGAAATCCCAGATGGCTACACCTTC. Its protein product is CASSQDPTEIPDGYTF.

The table lists this clonotype with a few counts. The chain joins TRBV20-1 to TRBJ2-7, with D possibly matching TRBD2 (6 bases). Trimming shortened V by 2 bases and J by 0 bases, and 11 bases separated the two germline ends. The germline gives CDR1 DFQATT, CDR2 SNEGSKA (reference sequence). The CDR3 consists of 14 residues. CDR3 sequence (DNA): TGCAGTGCTAGAATTAGCGGACGCTCCTACGAGCAGTACTTC. Amino acid sequence: CSARISGRSYEQYF.

A few counts support this clonotype. The chain carries TRBV4-1 and TRBJ2-3; perhaps TRBD1 as D (6 bases). The V gene lost 1 base and the J gene lost 1 base, with 12 bases spanning the gap. The germline gives CDR1 MGHRA, CDR2 YSYEKL. The CDR3 sequence is 16 residues long. In DNA form, the CDR3 reads TGCGCCAGCAGCCAAGGGGGGCAGGGGCGCACAGATACGCAGTATTTT. It translates to CASSQGGQGRTDTQYF.

As for this clonotype: A junction end diverges from the germline sequence, so it may reflect a read error. Here the CDR3 DNA reads TGTGCCAGCAGAGGGGACAGGGTTCTACTCTTGACCCCTTTTAAGCACAGATACGCAGTATTT. It specifies CASRGDRVLLLTPFKHRYAVF. The chain has TRBV7-3 and TRBJ2-3, with 9 bases aligning to TRBD1. The CDR3 is made up of 21 amino acids. Germline lookup yields CDR1 SGHTA and CDR2 FQGTGA.

On this clonotype: Relative to the germline gene, one junction end is altered; a read error may explain this. The CDR3 nucleotides read TGTGCCAGCAGCTTAGGGACAGGGTTTCGGAATCGGCCCCAGCATTTT. Encoded protein: CASSLGTGFRNRPQHF. The gene calls are TRBV7-2 and TRBJ1-5, with 8 bases lining up with TRBD1. The V gene's germline CDR1 is SGHTA and CDR2 FQGNSA. There are 16 residues in the CDR3.

The chain joins TRBV20-1 to TRBJ1-1, with D perhaps matching TRBD1 (5 bases). Germline values: CDR1 DFQATT, CDR2 SNEGSKA (reference sequence). V was trimmed by 5 bases and J by 8 bases, leaving 18 bases between them. The CDR3 is 13 amino acids. For the CDR3, the DNA is TGCAGTGCTGTCAGTTTTAGACAGTCAGAAGCTTTCTTT. This translates into CSAVSFRQSEAFF.

Only a few counts were recorded for this clonotype. The chain links TRBV25-1 to TRBJ1-6, with unresolved D. Germline V lookup: CDR1 MGHDK, CDR2 SYGVNS. V gave up 4 bases and J gave up 8 bases, with 6 bases separating them. This CDR3 has 12 residues. The CDR3 coding sequence is TGTGCCAGCAGTGGGGTGGATTCACCCCTCCACTTT. Protein sequence: CASSGVDSPLHF.

This chain links TRBV4-3 with TRBJ2-2, with 8 bases lining up with TRBD2. Looked up from germline, CDR1 is LGHNA and CDR2 is YSLEER. This CDR3 region has 18 residues. With V trimmed by 2 bases and J by 2 bases, 10 bases remained unmatched. CDR3 bases: TGCGCCAGCAGCCAACAACCGGGACTAGGGACTAACACCGGGGAGCTGTTTTTT. Its translation: CASSQQPGLGTNTGELFF.

This clonotype was seen a few times. The genes are TRBV29-1 and TRBJ1-1; D not certain. The CDR3 sequence is 13 residues long. V lost 6 bases, J lost 7 bases, and 18 bases lay in between. Germline V gene sequence: CDR1 SQVTM, CDR2 ANQGSEA. In DNA, the CDR3 is TGCAGCGTCTCCTTGGACGATTACTTTGAAGCTTTCTTT. It yields the protein CSVSLDDYFEAFF.

The V call is TRBV7-9, the J call TRBJ2-7, with D perhaps TRBD1 (5 bases). With 1 base removed from V and 1 base from J, the gap between germline ends came to 11 bases. Per the germline V gene, CDR1 is SEHNR and CDR2 is FQNEAQ (reference sequence). CDR3 length: 15 residues. CDR3 region: CASSLVLTASYEQYF. For the CDR3, the DNA is TGTGCCAGCAGCTTAGTTTTGACAGCTTCCTACGAGCAGTACTTC.

The chain links TRBV4-1 to TRBJ1-1; TRBD1 is a possible D gene (6 bases). The CDR3 covers 16 residues. V was trimmed by 1 base and J by 1 base, leaving 13 bases between them. CDR1 and CDR2 (germline): MGHRA, YSYEKL. CDR3 sequence reads: CASSQVGGTENTEAFF. The CDR3 DNA reads as TGCGCCAGCAGCCAAGTCGGGGGCACTGAGAACACTGAAGCTTTCTTT.

This rearrangement joins TRBV20-1 to TRBJ2-5; D might be TRBD2 (5 bases). The CDR3 loop spans 13 amino acids. In germline, CDR1 is DFQATT, CDR2 SNEGSKA (reference sequence). V lost 3 bases and J lost 7, with 15 bases in between. The CDR3 coding sequence is TGCAGTGCTAGTTTGACGGGGTGGAGGACCCAGTACTTC. It is translated as CSASLTGWRTQYF.

The chain employs TRBV20-1 and TRBJ2-3; the D is unclear. Deletions cut 1 base from V and 4 bases from J, with 9 bases between. The CDR3 has 13 residues. Germline V gives CDR1 DFQATT, CDR2 SNEGSKA (reference sequence). The CDR3 nucleotides are TGCAGTGCTAGAGTTAGACCAGCAGATACGCAGTATTTT. It yields the protein CSARVRPADTQYF.

DNA of the CDR3: TGCAGTGCTAGAGATCGCGGGCTGGCGGATACGCAGTATTTT. The encoded protein is CSARDRGLADTQYF. The chain employs TRBV20-1 and TRBJ2-3, with D possibly being TRBD2 (5 bases). This CDR3 has 14 residues. The germline CDR1 and CDR2 sequences are DFQATT and SNEGSKA (reference sequence). Trimming removed 0 bases from V and 6 bases from J, with 13 bases in between.

This clonotype was found a few times. CDR3 region: CSVEEDRSLAYNEQFF. CDR3 nucleotides: TGCAGCGTTGAAGAAGACCGCAGCCTAGCCTACAATGAGCAGTTCTTC. The J gene is TRBJ2-1, the V gene TRBV29-1, with no clear D. The ends were cut back, 0 bases at V and 2 bases at J, with 14 bases in the middle. CDR1 is SQVTM, CDR2 ANQGSEA, per germline. This CDR3 spans 16 amino acids.

As for this clonotype: This sequence may be a read error, since a much larger clone differs from it by one base. The chain uses TRBV6-5 and TRBJ2-5; weak D call: TRBD2 (6 bases). Germline CDR1 MNHEY, CDR2 SVGAGI. CDR3 length: 13 amino acids. V was trimmed by 5 bases and J by 13 bases, leaving 20 bases between them. The CDR3 here is CASSPGTYLERYF. The CDR3 DNA follows: TGTGCCAGCAGTCCCGGGACTTATCTAGAGCGGTACTTC.

The chain uses TRBV12-5 and TRBJ2-5; D unclear. The CDR3 totals 12 residues. V lost 6 bases and J 3 bases, leaving 8 bases between the germline ends. Germline V gene data show CDR1 as LGHNT and CDR2 as FRNRAP. In nucleotides, the CDR3 is TGTGCTAGTGGCGGATTCGAAGAGACCCAGTACTTC. Encoded protein: CASGGFEETQYF.

For this clonotype: This may be a read error, as it is one base from a much larger clone. The chain joins TRBV5-1 to TRBJ2-1, with 10 bases aligning to TRBD1. This CDR3 has 16 amino acids. Germline CDR1 SGHRS, CDR2 YFSETQ. Unmatched junction bases numbered 14, after V lost 4 bases and J lost 10 bases. CDR3 in DNA: TGCGCCAGCAGCGGAATAATCCGGGACAGGGGATCCGAGCAGTTCTTC. It yields the protein CASSGIIRDRGSEQFF. The full variable domain, in which reference TRBV5-1 and TRBJ2-1 provide the parts outside the CDR3, is KAGVTQTPRYLIKTRGQQVTLSCSPISGHRSVSWYQQTPGQGLQFLFEYFSETQRNKGNFPGRFSGRQFSNSRSEMNVSTLELGDSALYLCASSGIIRDRGSEQFFGPGTRLTVL.

V usage is TRBV9 and J usage is TRBJ2-7; TRBD1 agrees at 8 bases. Unmatched junction bases numbered 4, after V lost 3 bases and J lost 5 bases. The CDR3 is made up of 13 amino acids. The V gene's germline CDR1 is SGDLS and CDR2 YYNGEE. The CDR3 sequence is CASSARQGNEQYF. The DNA for the CDR3 is TGTGCCAGCAGCGCCCGACAGGGGAACGAGCAGTACTTC.

This clonotype was counted once. V gene TRBV12-3 or TRBV12-4 combines with J gene TRBJ2-2; D might be TRBD1 (5 bases). V was pared by 4 bases and J by 4 bases, with 13 bases between. The CDR3 has 15 amino acids. CDR3 loop: CASSWSGLLTGELFF. The CDR3 bases are TGTGCCAGCAGTTGGTCAGGGCTACTCACCGGGGAGCTGTTTTTT.

This rearrangement joins TRBV10-3 to TRBJ1-2, with TRBD1 identical over 9 bases. In germline, CDR1 is ENHRY, CDR2 SYGVKD. J gave up 3 bases and V 0 bases, and 8 bases lay outside the gene matches. This CDR3 comprises 17 residues. The CDR3, as DNA: TGTGCCATCAGTGAGTCCCCGGACAGGGGAAAGGACTATGGCTACACCTTC. The encoded protein is CAISESPDRGKDYGYTF.

The chain employs TRBV6-5 and TRBJ1-2; TRBD1 is a possible D gene (6 bases). Germline V gene data show CDR1 as MNHEY and CDR2 as SVGAGI. The V and J ends lost 2 bases and 4 bases respectively, with 8 bases between them. This CDR3 has 13 residues. In DNA form, the CDR3 reads TGTGCCAGCAGTTACCAAGGGGGCTATGGCTACACCTTC. Amino acid sequence: CASSYQGGYGYTF.

This clonotype appeared many times. The J gene is TRBJ2-7, the V gene TRBV28; D gene uncertain. The germline V gene has CDR1 MDHEN and CDR2 SYDVKM. CDR3 size: 16 residues. The V gene lost 4 bases and the J gene lost 3 bases, with 19 bases spanning the gap. CDR3 protein: CASSSPEPPRDYEQYF. The CDR3 nucleotides read TGTGCCAGCAGTTCACCGGAACCCCCTAGAGACTACGAGCAGTACTTC.